This T cell receptor (beta chain) was recorded in a study of beta chain features in type 1 diabetes. Reverse transcription of all isolated RNA meant that expressed TCRB transcripts were sequenced. Here immunoSEQ multiplex PCR was the method, and the copy in TCRdb shows in-frame clones only, minus some. The table shows 680,000 or so clones, with around an eighth occurring only once. General study findings and limits: Significant though moderate, a shortening of TCRB CDR3s appeared in all four CD4+ subsets of Type 1 diabetes patients. VDJ junctions in type 1 diabetes patients carried more deletions and fewer insertions.

With respect to this clone: Its cognate antigen is unknown.

This clonotype was obtained from a man aged 18-30 years with type 1 diabetes. The sequenced material came from naive CD4+ T cells from blood.

DNA of the CDR3: TGTGCCAGCAGCCTGACAGGGAATCAGCCCCAGCATTTT. Encoded protein: CASSLTGNQPQHF. The chain recombines TRBV25-1 with TRBJ1-5; 7 bases line up with TRBD1. The CDR3 has 13 residues. After removal of 6 bases from V and 4 bases from J, the junction contained 3 bases not matched to a gene. Germline V gives CDR1 MGHDK, CDR2 SYGVNS.